Below, 24 T cell receptor beta chains from the same sample are listed, as sequenced in a study of T cells in Graves' hyperthyroidism and ophthalmopathy. Researchers amplified the TCR beta CDR3 regions from RNA transcripts. In the first-round RT-PCR of the TCR CDR3, the HTBI primer set was used. TCRdb re-called the multiplex PCR reads through MiXCR, storing one row per CDR3 protein. The repertoire has fewer than 400,000 distinct CDR3 sequences, roughly 25% of them found once; the top ten carry around 70%. Sequencing input: blood. All receptors come from a man aged 45-60 years with Graves' hyperthyroidism.

This chain connects TRBV4-1 to TRBJ2-7, with 11 bases aligning to TRBD1. V lost 4 bases to trimming and J lost 2 bases; unmatched junction nucleotides: 4. The CDR3 is made up of 15 amino acids. Germline CDR1 MGHRA, CDR2 YSYEKL. The CDR3 DNA reads as TGCGCCAGCAGCCTCGGGACAGGGGGGGCCTACGAGCAGTACTTC. Translating it yields CASSLGTGGAYEQYF.

The chain has TRBV7-9 and TRBJ2-7; the match to TRBD1 covers 8 bases. This CDR3 spans 17 amino acids. In germline, CDR1 is SEHNR, CDR2 FQNEAQ (reference sequence). V shed 3 bases, J shed 0 bases, and the junction held 10 bases outside the gene matches. The chain's CDR3 is CASSLDYRTGSSYEQYF. Written as DNA, the CDR3 is TGTGCCAGCAGCTTGGATTATCGGACAGGGAGCTCCTACGAGCAGTACTTC.

There are many counts of this clonotype. The chain carries TRBV7-2 and TRBJ1-2, with D tentatively TRBD1 (5 bases). The CDR3 has 15 amino acids. Germline CDR1 and CDR2: SGHTA and FQGNSA. The V end was cut by 4 bases, the J end by 4 bases, with 16 bases between. CDR3 region: CASSYDVGGIYGYTF. The CDR3 DNA reads as TGTGCCAGCAGCTACGATGTTGGGGGAATCTATGGCTACACCTTC. Combining the CDR3 with reference TRBV7-2 and TRBJ1-2 gives the whole variable domain GAGVSQSPSNKVTEKGKDVELRCDPISGHTALYWYRQSLGQGLEFLIYFQGNSAPDKSGLPSDRFSAERTGGSVSTLTIQRTQQEDSAVYLCASSYDVGGIYGYTFGSGTRLTVV.

This clonotype was observed many times. The genes are TRBV6-2 or TRBV6-3 and TRBJ2-1; 8 bases line up with TRBD2. This CDR3 is built from 16 residues. Per the germline V gene, CDR1 is MNHEY and CDR2 is SVGEGT. V gave up 5 bases and J gave up 4 bases; unmatched junction bases: 10. This CDR3 reads CASSPFLLADYNEQFF. The CDR3 region has the DNA TGTGCCAGCAGTCCGTTCTTACTAGCGGATTACAATGAGCAGTTCTTC.

The chain uses TRBV5-1 and TRBJ2-7; 13 bases map to TRBD2. Germline values: CDR1 SGHRS, CDR2 YFSETQ. This CDR3 is built from 16 residues. V shed 3 bases and J 6 bases; nucleotides not matched to a gene: 9. CDR3 amino acids: CASSYGLAGDPGEQYF. The CDR3 bases are TGCGCCAGCAGCTACGGACTAGCGGGAGACCCCGGCGAGCAGTACTTC.

The chain links TRBV6-5 to TRBJ2-7; D is perhaps TRBD1 (5 bases). The germline V and J ends were trimmed by 2 bases and 5 bases, with 10 bases remaining between them. CDR1 and CDR2 (germline): MNHEY, SVGAGI. The CDR3 contains 13 residues. CDR3 sequence: CASSYVRADEQYF. DNA for the CDR3: TGTGCCAGCAGTTACGTCAGGGCGGACGAGCAGTACTTC.

This clonotype has more than one count but fewer than ten. This chain connects TRBV20-1 to TRBJ1-4; D unresolved. The germline V and J ends were trimmed by 3 bases and 8 bases, with 13 bases remaining between them. CDR3 length: 13 residues. The germline CDR1 and CDR2 sequences are DFQATT and SNEGSKA (reference sequence). In DNA form, the CDR3 reads TGCAGTGCTAGTGAACGAGAGACAGAAAAACTGTTTTTT. Translating gives CSASERETEKLFF.

The genes are TRBV4-1 and TRBJ2-7; 7 nucleotides agree with TRBD1. V shed 0 bases and J 2 bases; nucleotides not matched to a gene: 10. This CDR3 is built from 17 residues. CDR1 and CDR2 (germline): MGHRA, YSYEKL. DNA for the CDR3: TGCGCCAGCAGCCAAGAAGATGACAGGGCGCTTGCCTACGAGCAGTACTTC. As protein: CASSQEDDRALAYEQYF.

In this sample, this clonotype turned up once. This may stem from a read error, because a much larger clone lies one nucleotide away. This chain connects TRBV11-2 to TRBJ2-2; tentatively, D is TRBD1 (5 bases). V lost 5 bases and J 6 bases, leaving 16 bases between the germline ends. There are 15 residues in the CDR3. Looked up from germline, CDR1 is SGHAT and CDR2 is FQNNGV. This chain's CDR3 is CASSVTSTGAGELFF. The DNA of the CDR3 is TGTGCCAGCAGCGTCACTTCTACAGGAGCCGGGGAGCTGTTTTTT. Full variable domain (rest looked up from reference TRBV11-2 and TRBJ2-2): EAGVAQSPRYKIIEKRQSVAFWCNPISGHATLYWYQQILGQGPKLLIQFQNNGVVDDSQLPKDRFSAERLKGVDSTLKIQPAKLEDSAVYLCASSVTSTGAGELFFGEGSRLTVL.

There are a few counts of this clonotype. The chain employs TRBV11-3 and TRBJ1-2; D possibly corresponds to TRBD1 (5 bases). V shed 1 base and J shed 8 bases, with 17 bases lying between them. The CDR3 is 15 residues long. Germline V gene sequence: CDR1 SGHNT, CDR2 YENEEA. CDR3 nucleotides: TGTGCCAGCAGCTTAGGCCCCGGGCAGGGTTGGGGCTACACCTTC. This sequence encodes CASSLGPGQGWGYTF.

This clonotype was detected a few times. V and J are TRBV10-2 and TRBJ2-7, with 9 bases matching TRBD2. From germline, CDR1 is WSHSY and CDR2 SAAADI. The CDR3 runs 14 residues. V lost 3 bases to trimming and J lost 5 bases; unmatched junction nucleotides: 5. The CDR3 nucleotides read TGCGCCAGCAGTGAAGGGGTAGCGGGAGACGAGCAGTACTTC. Translation gives CASSEGVAGDEQYF.

This clonotype was seen only a few times. The chain has TRBV6-1 and TRBJ1-1, with D tentatively TRBD1 (5 bases). Trimming removed 5 bases from V and 6 bases from J, with 10 bases in between. This CDR3 contains 12 residues. Germline CDR1 MNHNS, CDR2 SASEGT. This CDR3 is CASSSRGSEAFF. CDR3 bases: TGTGCCAGCAGTTCCCGGGGGTCTGAAGCTTTCTTT.

There are a few counts of this clonotype. The chain links TRBV7-9 to TRBJ1-1; no firm D call. V gave up 0 bases and J gave up 6 bases, with 5 bases separating them. The germline CDR1 and CDR2 sequences are SEHNR and FQNEAQ (reference sequence). The CDR3 loop spans 12 amino acids. CDR3 nucleotide sequence: TGTGCCAGCAGCTTAGCTGGGGCTGAAGCTTTCTTT. This gives the protein CASSLAGAEAFF.

The sample holds a few counts of this clonotype. This chain uses TRBV2 with TRBJ2-2; tentative D call: TRBD1 (5 bases). CDR1 SNHLY and CDR2 FYNNEI come from the germline V gene. The CDR3 loop spans 16 amino acids. Trimming removed 2 bases at V and 0 bases at J, with 10 bases between. The CDR3 nucleotides read TGTGCCAGCAGTGAACAGGGAAGGGCGAACACCGGGGAGCTGTTTTTT. It translates to CASSEQGRANTGELFF.

V and J are TRBV28 and TRBJ1-5; perhaps TRBD1 as D (6 bases). Trimming left V 3 bases short and J 9 bases short, with 9 bases between. Per germline, CDR1 MDHEN and CDR2 SYDVKM. CDR3 length equals 12 residues. The CDR3 nucleotides read TGTGCCAGCAGTTTGTCACAGGGGCCCCAGCATTTT. Protein sequence: CASSLSQGPQHF.

This clonotype was found a few times. The chain's CDR3 is CASRPGLGNTGELFF. CDR3 nucleotide sequence: TGTGCCAGCAGACCGGGACTTGGGAACACCGGGGAGCTGTTTTTT. V gene TRBV12-3 or TRBV12-4 combines with J gene TRBJ2-2, with TRBD2 as a possible D gene (6 bases). With 6 bases removed from V and 1 base from J, the gap between germline ends came to 12 bases. The CDR3 is 15 amino acids.

The table lists this clonotype with a few counts. This chain uses TRBV29-1 with TRBJ2-7; D is uncertain. V lost 4 bases, J lost 5 bases, and 6 bases lay in between. The germline gives CDR1 SQVTM, CDR2 ANQGSEA. This CDR3 contains 10 residues. The CDR3 region is CSVVTDEQYF. CDR3 DNA: TGCAGCGTTGTCACTGACGAGCAGTACTTC.

This clonotype was counted only a few times. This chain joins TRBV10-3 and TRBJ1-2; no clear D. Trimming shortened V by 2 bases and J by 8 bases, and 12 bases separated the two germline ends. The germline CDR1 and CDR2 sequences are ENHRY and SYGVKD. The CDR3 sequence is 13 residues long. The CDR3 spells CAISETAYEGYTF. The CDR3, as DNA: TGTGCCATCAGTGAGACTGCTTATGAGGGCTACACCTTC.

This chain connects TRBV19 to TRBJ2-6; D not certain. Trimming stripped 1 base from V and 15 bases from J, with 10 bases between. Germline V gene lookup returns CDR1 LNHDA and CDR2 SQIVND (reference sequence). The CDR3 consists of 12 residues. This CDR3 reads CASSIAKSDLTF. CDR3 DNA sequence: TGTGCCAGTAGTATAGCGAAGAGCGACCTGACTTTC. Full variable domain (rest looked up from reference TRBV19 and TRBJ2-6): DGGITQSPKYLFRKEGQNVTLSCEQNLNHDAMYWYRQDPGQGLRLIYYSQIVNDFQKGDIAEGYSVSREKKESFPLTVTSAQKNPTAFYLCASSIAKSDLTFGAGSRLTVL.

This clonotype was recorded a few times. CDR3 nucleotides: TGTGCCAGCAGTTACTCGATCGGTAGTAGGCCCATAGACGAGCAGTACTTC. Translation: CASSYSIGSRPIDEQYF. The V gene is TRBV6-2 or TRBV6-3, the J gene TRBJ2-7; no clear D. Germline V gives CDR1 MNHEY, CDR2 SVGEGT. The CDR3 totals 17 residues. Trimming cost V 0 bases and J 5 bases, with 20 bases left between them.

The sample holds many counts of this clonotype. V and J are TRBV6-1 and TRBJ2-7; D is perhaps TRBD1 or TRBD2 (7 bases each). CDR1 and CDR2 from the germline V gene are MNHNS and SASEGT. The V end was cut by 5 bases, the J end by 2 bases, with 13 bases between. This CDR3 has 14 amino acids. CDR3 region: CASSPGGLPYEQYF. The DNA of the CDR3 is TGTGCCAGCAGTCCAGGGGGACTACCCTACGAGCAGTACTTC.

This sequence joins TRBV6-1 and TRBJ1-2, with unresolved D. This CDR3 has 15 amino acids. From germline, CDR1 is MNHNS and CDR2 SASEGT. V was clipped by 1 base and J by 4 bases, with 13 bases between them. The CDR3 DNA sequence: TGTGCCAGCAGTGAAGAAGGCGGAACTTTCTATGGCTACACCTTC. Its protein is CASSEEGGTFYGYTF.

This chain joins TRBV6-2 or TRBV6-3 and TRBJ1-1; D gene uncertain. The V end lost 2 bases, the J end lost 1 base, and 5 bases lay between the germline ends. The CDR3 has 13 residues. The V gene's germline CDR1 is MNHEY and CDR2 SVGEGT. As DNA, the CDR3 is TGTGCCAGCAGTTACCTCCAGAACACTGAAGCTTTCTTT. Translation gives CASSYLQNTEAFF.

At least ten counts were recorded for this clonotype. This chain links TRBV12-3 or TRBV12-4 with TRBJ1-4, with D tentatively TRBD1 (6 bases). Deletions cut 3 bases from V and 6 bases from J, with 11 bases between. The CDR3 length is 14 residues. CDR3 sequence (DNA): TGTGCCAGCAGTTTCGGGGGGCCAGATGAAAAACTGTTTTTT. It is translated as CASSFGGPDEKLFF.